The next 28 T cell receptor beta chains were all read from a single sample in a study of T cell repertoires in cytomegalovirus infection. TCRdb re-derived calls from the reads in MiXCR, one entry per CDR3 protein. Among around 710,000 distinct CDR3 sequences listed, under 35% were seen once. Their recognized antigens are unknown. Sample: cultured CD8+ T cells from PBMCs, taken from culture after CMV antigen stimulation. The source is a human donor in good health (CMV status not recorded). Some clones in this sample may be carry-over from other donors' samples.

This clonotype came up a few times. The rearrangement joins TRBV15 to TRBJ2-1; D is perhaps TRBD2 (7 bases). V lost 8 bases, J lost 4 bases, and 18 bases lay in between. Germline V lookup: CDR1 LNHNV, CDR2 YYDKDF (reference sequence). This CDR3 is built from 15 residues. The CDR3 loop reads CATLIGGGPYNEQFF. In DNA form, the CDR3 reads TGTGCCACCCTAATAGGGGGGGGGCCTTACAATGAGCAGTTCTTC. The full variable domain, rest sourced from reference TRBV15 and TRBJ2-1, is DAMVIQNPRYQVTQFGKPVTLSCSQTLNHNVMYWYQQKSSQAPKLLFHYYDKDFNNEADTPDNFQSRRPNTSFCFLDIRSPGLGDTAMYLCATLIGGGPYNEQFFGPGTRLTVL.

The V and J genes are TRBV10-3 and TRBJ1-2; 10 nucleotides agree with TRBD1. V was clipped by 10 bases and J by 5 bases; unmatched bases: 7. The germline gives CDR1 ENHRY, CDR2 SYGVKD. CDR3 length equals 13 residues. CDR3 loop: CAKRQGAGYGYTF. The DNA of the CDR3 is TGTGCCAAGAGACAGGGGGCGGGATATGGCTACACCTTC.

V is TRBV7-3 and J is TRBJ1-1; possible D gene TRBD1, 6 bases. Germline V gives CDR1 SGHTA, CDR2 FQGTGA. The CDR3 spans 15 residues. V lost 5 bases, J lost 1 base, and 14 bases lay in between. CDR3 amino acids: CASSPLGGPNTEAFF. The CDR3 nucleotides are TGTGCCAGCAGCCCCCTGGGGGGCCCGAACACTGAAGCTTTCTTT.

This clonotype was counted a few times. V usage is TRBV6-1 and J usage is TRBJ1-1; possible D gene TRBD1, 6 bases. Germline loops: CDR1 MNHNS, CDR2 SASEGT. This CDR3 has 14 amino acids. The V end was cut by 5 bases, the J end by 5 bases, with 15 bases between. CDR3 loop: CASSSQQGRTEAFF. CDR3 nucleotide sequence: TGTGCCAGCAGTTCCCAACAGGGAAGGACTGAAGCTTTCTTT.

This clonotype appeared many times. A much larger clone lies one base from this, so it may be a read error. The chain combines TRBV6-1 with TRBJ1-1, with D hard to call. Trimming pared 6 bases from V and 2 bases from J, leaving 4 bases between. This CDR3 has 11 amino acids. CDR1 and CDR2 from the germline V gene are MNHNS and SASEGT. The CDR3 loop reads CASRSNTEAFF. The CDR3 DNA is TGTGCCAGCAGGAGTAACACTGAAGCTTTCTTT.

The chain couples TRBV7-9 to TRBJ1-3; D not resolved. Trimming took off 5 bases at V and 13 bases at J, with 15 bases between the two ends. Per germline, CDR1 SEHNR and CDR2 FQNEAQ (reference sequence). CDR3 size: 12 residues. Here the CDR3 DNA reads TGTGCCAGCAGCCGTCCTCGCCAGCCAATATATTTT. Its translation: CASSRPRQPIYF.

This clonotype was observed a few times. The chain links TRBV14 to TRBJ2-7, with D tentatively TRBD1 or TRBD2 (5 bases each). The CDR3 covers 17 residues. Germline lookup yields CDR1 SGHDN and CDR2 FVKESK. Trimming took off 3 bases at V and 2 bases at J, with 20 bases between the two ends. The chain's CDR3 is CASSHDRRDPPTYEQYF. The CDR3 nucleotides read TGTGCCAGCAGCCACGACCGCAGGGACCCTCCAACCTACGAGCAGTACTTC.

This clonotype was counted only a few times. The chain is built from TRBV5-6 and TRBJ2-7, with 8 nucleotides matching TRBD1. The CDR3 has 14 amino acids. Looked up from germline, CDR1 is SGHDT and CDR2 is YYEEEE. V was clipped by 6 bases and J by 0 bases; unmatched bases: 5. In DNA, the CDR3 is TGTGCCAGCACCGACAGGGGACGCTCCTACGAGCAGTACTTC. This encodes CASTDRGRSYEQYF.

The V call is TRBV19, the J call TRBJ1-5; D uncertain. This CDR3 has 13 residues. From germline, CDR1 is LNHDA and CDR2 SQIVND (reference sequence). V shed 6 bases and J shed 0 bases, with 6 bases lying between them. The CDR3 bases are TGTGCCAGTAGGTCGAGTAGCAATCAGCCCCAGCATTTT. Encoded protein: CASRSSSNQPQHF.

This chain joins TRBV24-1 and TRBJ1-2, with 7 bases identical to TRBD1. The J segment lost 4 bases and the V segment lost 5 bases, leaving 9 bases of the junction unmatched. The germline V gene has CDR1 KGHDR and CDR2 SFDVKD. The CDR3 runs to 15 residues. The CDR3 loop is CATSGTTGPFYGYTF. CDR3 in DNA: TGTGCCACCAGTGGCACGACAGGGCCTTTCTATGGCTACACCTTC.

The J gene is TRBJ1-2, the V gene TRBV27; tentative D call: TRBD1 (6 bases). V lost 6 bases, J lost 3 bases, and 14 bases lay in between. Germline V lookup: CDR1 MNHEY, CDR2 SMNVEV (reference sequence). The CDR3 is 14 residues long. DNA for the CDR3: TGTGCCAGCAGCCCTCGGGGGGCATACTATGGCTACACCTTC. The encoded protein is CASSPRGAYYGYTF.

This clonotype occurred a few times. This chain joins TRBV7-3 and TRBJ2-3; 9 bases are shared with TRBD2. CDR1 and CDR2 (germline): SGHTA, FQGTGA. The V segment lost 2 bases and the J segment 1 base; nucleotides outside the gene matches: 4. The CDR3 length is 16 residues. In nucleotides, the CDR3 is TGTGCCAGCAGCTTATGGGCGGGGGGGGGCACAGATACGCAGTATTTT. Encoded protein: CASSLWAGGGTDTQYF.

The chain has TRBV5-6 and TRBJ1-4, with D possibly being TRBD1 (6 bases). There are 13 residues in the CDR3. Germline V gene lookup returns CDR1 SGHDT and CDR2 YYEEEE. Trimming removed 3 bases at V and 10 bases at J, with 13 bases between. CDR3 coding DNA: TGTGCCAGCAGCTCCGGGGGGCGCGGAAAACTGTTTTTT. Translating gives CASSSGGRGKLFF. Together with reference TRBV5-6 and TRBJ1-4, the CDR3 gives the full variable domain: DAGVTQSPTHLIKTRGQQVTLRCSPKSGHDTVSWYQQALGQGPQFIFQYYEEEERQRGNFPDRFSGHQFPNYSSELNVNALLLGDSALYLCASSSGGRGKLFFGSGTQLSVL.

This clonotype came up a few times. The V gene is TRBV7-9, the J gene TRBJ1-5; 7 bases align to TRBD1. Germline CDR1 and CDR2: SEHNR and FQNEAQ (reference sequence). This CDR3 contains 14 residues. V lost 5 bases and J lost 6; bases outside the gene matches: 7. Here the CDR3 DNA reads TGTGCCAGCAGCGATACGACAGGGTCTCAGCCCCAGCATTTT. Translating gives CASSDTTGSQPQHF.

This clonotype was counted at least ten times. The chain is built from TRBV7-2 and TRBJ1-2, with D unresolved. V lost 2 bases and J lost 4, with 20 bases in between. The CDR3 extends over 17 amino acids. Germline loops: CDR1 SGHTA, CDR2 FQGNSA. The CDR3 region has the DNA TGTGCCAGCAGCTTACTTAATTCTCTTAACCGGGCCTATGGCTACACCTTC. Translated, it gives CASSLLNSLNRAYGYTF.

The DNA of the CDR3 is TGTGCCATCAAAAAGACAGGGGAATTCTATGGCTACACCTTC. Encoded protein: CAIKKTGEFYGYTF. The rearrangement links TRBV12-3 or TRBV12-4 to TRBJ1-2; 8 nucleotides line up with TRBD1. Trimming removed 10 bases from V and 4 bases from J; junction bases left unmatched: 11. The CDR3 spans 14 residues.

This clonotype was found many times. The chain joins TRBV20-1 to TRBJ1-1; TRBD1 agrees at 7 bases. The CDR3 covers 14 residues. J lost 5 bases, V lost 0 bases, and 6 bases had no gene match. Looked up from germline, CDR1 is DFQATT and CDR2 is SNEGSKA (reference sequence). The CDR3 region has the DNA TGCAGTGCTAGAGATAAGGGGGCTTGGACTGAAGCTTTCTTT. Its translation is CSARDKGAWTEAFF.

This sequence joins TRBV13 and TRBJ2-1; D not certain. CDR1 and CDR2 from the germline V gene are PRHDT and FYEKMQ (reference sequence). Trimming left V 6 bases short and J 8 bases short, with 11 bases between. The CDR3 runs to 12 residues. The CDR3 DNA follows: TGTGCCAGCAGGTTAACGGGCTATGAGCAGTTCTTC. Protein: CASRLTGYEQFF.

This clonotype turned up a few times. This chain links TRBV7-9 with TRBJ1-2, with D possibly matching TRBD1 (5 bases). Trimming stripped 7 bases from V and 6 bases from J, with 18 bases between. The CDR3 spans 14 residues. Per the germline V gene, CDR1 is SEHNR and CDR2 is FQNEAQ (reference sequence). The CDR3 here is CASTSGPGSDGYTF. CDR3 bases: TGTGCCAGCACCTCGGGGCCAGGGTCGGATGGCTACACCTTC.

This clonotype was observed many times. The rearrangement uses TRBV7-6 and TRBJ1-1, with 8 bases fitting TRBD1. V was pared by 1 base and J by 6 bases, with 7 bases of the junction left unmatched. The CDR3 is 15 amino acids. Germline V lookup: CDR1 SGHVS, CDR2 FNYEAQ. The CDR3 reads CASSLVAGGWAEAFF. CDR3 DNA: TGTGCCAGCAGCTTAGTGGCAGGGGGCTGGGCTGAAGCTTTCTTT.

This clonotype turned up a few times. This sequence joins TRBV12-3 or TRBV12-4 and TRBJ2-5; no firm D call. V lost 6 bases to trimming and J lost 1 base, with 12 bases between them. The length of the CDR3 is 14 residues. The CDR3 coding sequence is TGTGCCAGCAGCCAAGGCTACAGCCAAGAGACCCAGTACTTC. It codes for CASSQGYSQETQYF.

This rearrangement joins TRBV7-4 to TRBJ2-1; D is perhaps TRBD2 (6 bases). The V and J ends lost 3 bases and 4 bases respectively, with 10 bases between them. The CDR3 consists of 14 residues. The germline V gene has CDR1 SGHVT and CDR2 SQSDAQ. The CDR3 nucleotides read TGTGCCAGCAGCTTGGAGGGACTTTACAATGAGCAGTTCTTC. Its translation is CASSLEGLYNEQFF.

This clonotype was seen only a few times. The chain's CDR3 is CASSLGYRGQETQYF. In DNA form, the CDR3 reads TGTGCCAGCAGCTTAGGTTACAGGGGGCAGGAGACCCAGTACTTC. This chain connects TRBV11-2 to TRBJ2-5; 9 bases agree with TRBD1. CDR3 size: 15 residues. Unmatched junction bases numbered 5, after V lost 1 base and J lost 5 bases. Germline lookup yields CDR1 SGHAT and CDR2 FQNNGV.

Points on this clonotype: Mismatch with germline at one junction end may stem from a read error. This chain connects TRBV10-3 to TRBJ2-6; D perhaps matches TRBD1 (5 bases). Germline CDR1 is ENHRY and CDR2 is SYGVKD. This CDR3 is built from 17 residues. CDR3 coding DNA: TGTGCCATCACCTTGACAAAACTCAACTCTGGGGCCAACGTCCTGAGTTTC. Its translation: CAITLTKLNSGANVLSF.

This sequence joins TRBV5-6 and TRBJ2-7, with 8 bases fitting TRBD1. The CDR3 length is 15 residues. The ends lost 4 bases at V and 2 bases at J; junction bases unmatched: 8. Germline V gene lookup returns CDR1 SGHDT and CDR2 YYEEEE. DNA for the CDR3: TGTGCCAGCAGCAGCGTCGGGACAGGACCCTACGAGCAGTACTTC. It translates to CASSSVGTGPYEQYF. Drawing the rest from reference TRBV5-6 and TRBJ2-7, the complete variable domain is DAGVTQSPTHLIKTRGQQVTLRCSPKSGHDTVSWYQQALGQGPQFIFQYYEEEERQRGNFPDRFSGHQFPNYSSELNVNALLLGDSALYLCASSSVGTGPYEQYFGPGTRLTVT.

This clonotype was detected ten times or more. V and J are TRBV7-2 and TRBJ2-7; 10 positions agree with TRBD1. The CDR3 has 17 amino acids. J lost 3 bases, V lost 1 base, and 9 bases had no gene match. Germline lookup yields CDR1 SGHTA and CDR2 FQGNSA. In DNA form, the CDR3 reads TGTGCCAGCAGCTTAGGATGGCGAGGACAGGGGGACTACGAGCAGTACTTC. Its protein product is CASSLGWRGQGDYEQYF.

A few counts support this clonotype. V gene TRBV6-2 or TRBV6-3 combines with J gene TRBJ2-7; D unclear. Germline V CDR1 and CDR2: MNHEY, SVGEGT. The CDR3 contains 12 residues. The V gene lost 0 bases and the J gene lost 5 bases, with 5 bases spanning the gap. Here the CDR3 DNA reads TGTGCCAGCAGTTACTCGAAAAACGAGCAGTACGTC. Translated, it gives CASSYSKNEQYV.

The rearrangement joins TRBV7-8 to TRBJ2-3, with 8 bases that match TRBD1. The junction had 15 bases not matched to a gene; V was cut back by 0 bases and J by 10 bases. The CDR3 spans 17 residues. Germline V gene sequence: CDR1 SGHVS, CDR2 FQNEAQ. The CDR3 coding sequence is TGTGCCAGCAGCTTAGCATCTGCGCAGGGGGCGCGGAGCGCGCAGTATTTT. Its translation is CASSLASAQGARSAQYF.